This TCR beta chain was found in a study of T-cell reconstitution after alpha-beta-depleted transplantation in children. Unique molecular identifiers were incorporated during preparation of the TCRbeta library. TCRdb re-derived calls from the PCR reads in MiXCR, one entry per CDR3 protein. The data contain approximately 1,000,000 distinct CDR3 sequences, about 29% of them singletons. The sample here was PBMCs, mostly from graft donor cells, taken 360 days after TCRalphabeta/CD19-depleted stem cell transplant. The receptor was derived from a boy under three years old who had a stem cell transplant for SCID, so the T cells may come from the graft donor.

CDR3 sequence reads: CASSLGRRSYNEQFF. The CDR3 DNA sequence: TGTGCCAGCAGCTTAGGGCGTAGGTCCTACAATGAGCAGTTCTTC. The V call is TRBV7-3, the J call TRBJ2-1; D remains ambiguous. Per germline, CDR1 SGHTA and CDR2 FQGTGA. Trimming pared 2 bases from V and 1 base from J, leaving 9 bases between. The CDR3 has 15 amino acids.